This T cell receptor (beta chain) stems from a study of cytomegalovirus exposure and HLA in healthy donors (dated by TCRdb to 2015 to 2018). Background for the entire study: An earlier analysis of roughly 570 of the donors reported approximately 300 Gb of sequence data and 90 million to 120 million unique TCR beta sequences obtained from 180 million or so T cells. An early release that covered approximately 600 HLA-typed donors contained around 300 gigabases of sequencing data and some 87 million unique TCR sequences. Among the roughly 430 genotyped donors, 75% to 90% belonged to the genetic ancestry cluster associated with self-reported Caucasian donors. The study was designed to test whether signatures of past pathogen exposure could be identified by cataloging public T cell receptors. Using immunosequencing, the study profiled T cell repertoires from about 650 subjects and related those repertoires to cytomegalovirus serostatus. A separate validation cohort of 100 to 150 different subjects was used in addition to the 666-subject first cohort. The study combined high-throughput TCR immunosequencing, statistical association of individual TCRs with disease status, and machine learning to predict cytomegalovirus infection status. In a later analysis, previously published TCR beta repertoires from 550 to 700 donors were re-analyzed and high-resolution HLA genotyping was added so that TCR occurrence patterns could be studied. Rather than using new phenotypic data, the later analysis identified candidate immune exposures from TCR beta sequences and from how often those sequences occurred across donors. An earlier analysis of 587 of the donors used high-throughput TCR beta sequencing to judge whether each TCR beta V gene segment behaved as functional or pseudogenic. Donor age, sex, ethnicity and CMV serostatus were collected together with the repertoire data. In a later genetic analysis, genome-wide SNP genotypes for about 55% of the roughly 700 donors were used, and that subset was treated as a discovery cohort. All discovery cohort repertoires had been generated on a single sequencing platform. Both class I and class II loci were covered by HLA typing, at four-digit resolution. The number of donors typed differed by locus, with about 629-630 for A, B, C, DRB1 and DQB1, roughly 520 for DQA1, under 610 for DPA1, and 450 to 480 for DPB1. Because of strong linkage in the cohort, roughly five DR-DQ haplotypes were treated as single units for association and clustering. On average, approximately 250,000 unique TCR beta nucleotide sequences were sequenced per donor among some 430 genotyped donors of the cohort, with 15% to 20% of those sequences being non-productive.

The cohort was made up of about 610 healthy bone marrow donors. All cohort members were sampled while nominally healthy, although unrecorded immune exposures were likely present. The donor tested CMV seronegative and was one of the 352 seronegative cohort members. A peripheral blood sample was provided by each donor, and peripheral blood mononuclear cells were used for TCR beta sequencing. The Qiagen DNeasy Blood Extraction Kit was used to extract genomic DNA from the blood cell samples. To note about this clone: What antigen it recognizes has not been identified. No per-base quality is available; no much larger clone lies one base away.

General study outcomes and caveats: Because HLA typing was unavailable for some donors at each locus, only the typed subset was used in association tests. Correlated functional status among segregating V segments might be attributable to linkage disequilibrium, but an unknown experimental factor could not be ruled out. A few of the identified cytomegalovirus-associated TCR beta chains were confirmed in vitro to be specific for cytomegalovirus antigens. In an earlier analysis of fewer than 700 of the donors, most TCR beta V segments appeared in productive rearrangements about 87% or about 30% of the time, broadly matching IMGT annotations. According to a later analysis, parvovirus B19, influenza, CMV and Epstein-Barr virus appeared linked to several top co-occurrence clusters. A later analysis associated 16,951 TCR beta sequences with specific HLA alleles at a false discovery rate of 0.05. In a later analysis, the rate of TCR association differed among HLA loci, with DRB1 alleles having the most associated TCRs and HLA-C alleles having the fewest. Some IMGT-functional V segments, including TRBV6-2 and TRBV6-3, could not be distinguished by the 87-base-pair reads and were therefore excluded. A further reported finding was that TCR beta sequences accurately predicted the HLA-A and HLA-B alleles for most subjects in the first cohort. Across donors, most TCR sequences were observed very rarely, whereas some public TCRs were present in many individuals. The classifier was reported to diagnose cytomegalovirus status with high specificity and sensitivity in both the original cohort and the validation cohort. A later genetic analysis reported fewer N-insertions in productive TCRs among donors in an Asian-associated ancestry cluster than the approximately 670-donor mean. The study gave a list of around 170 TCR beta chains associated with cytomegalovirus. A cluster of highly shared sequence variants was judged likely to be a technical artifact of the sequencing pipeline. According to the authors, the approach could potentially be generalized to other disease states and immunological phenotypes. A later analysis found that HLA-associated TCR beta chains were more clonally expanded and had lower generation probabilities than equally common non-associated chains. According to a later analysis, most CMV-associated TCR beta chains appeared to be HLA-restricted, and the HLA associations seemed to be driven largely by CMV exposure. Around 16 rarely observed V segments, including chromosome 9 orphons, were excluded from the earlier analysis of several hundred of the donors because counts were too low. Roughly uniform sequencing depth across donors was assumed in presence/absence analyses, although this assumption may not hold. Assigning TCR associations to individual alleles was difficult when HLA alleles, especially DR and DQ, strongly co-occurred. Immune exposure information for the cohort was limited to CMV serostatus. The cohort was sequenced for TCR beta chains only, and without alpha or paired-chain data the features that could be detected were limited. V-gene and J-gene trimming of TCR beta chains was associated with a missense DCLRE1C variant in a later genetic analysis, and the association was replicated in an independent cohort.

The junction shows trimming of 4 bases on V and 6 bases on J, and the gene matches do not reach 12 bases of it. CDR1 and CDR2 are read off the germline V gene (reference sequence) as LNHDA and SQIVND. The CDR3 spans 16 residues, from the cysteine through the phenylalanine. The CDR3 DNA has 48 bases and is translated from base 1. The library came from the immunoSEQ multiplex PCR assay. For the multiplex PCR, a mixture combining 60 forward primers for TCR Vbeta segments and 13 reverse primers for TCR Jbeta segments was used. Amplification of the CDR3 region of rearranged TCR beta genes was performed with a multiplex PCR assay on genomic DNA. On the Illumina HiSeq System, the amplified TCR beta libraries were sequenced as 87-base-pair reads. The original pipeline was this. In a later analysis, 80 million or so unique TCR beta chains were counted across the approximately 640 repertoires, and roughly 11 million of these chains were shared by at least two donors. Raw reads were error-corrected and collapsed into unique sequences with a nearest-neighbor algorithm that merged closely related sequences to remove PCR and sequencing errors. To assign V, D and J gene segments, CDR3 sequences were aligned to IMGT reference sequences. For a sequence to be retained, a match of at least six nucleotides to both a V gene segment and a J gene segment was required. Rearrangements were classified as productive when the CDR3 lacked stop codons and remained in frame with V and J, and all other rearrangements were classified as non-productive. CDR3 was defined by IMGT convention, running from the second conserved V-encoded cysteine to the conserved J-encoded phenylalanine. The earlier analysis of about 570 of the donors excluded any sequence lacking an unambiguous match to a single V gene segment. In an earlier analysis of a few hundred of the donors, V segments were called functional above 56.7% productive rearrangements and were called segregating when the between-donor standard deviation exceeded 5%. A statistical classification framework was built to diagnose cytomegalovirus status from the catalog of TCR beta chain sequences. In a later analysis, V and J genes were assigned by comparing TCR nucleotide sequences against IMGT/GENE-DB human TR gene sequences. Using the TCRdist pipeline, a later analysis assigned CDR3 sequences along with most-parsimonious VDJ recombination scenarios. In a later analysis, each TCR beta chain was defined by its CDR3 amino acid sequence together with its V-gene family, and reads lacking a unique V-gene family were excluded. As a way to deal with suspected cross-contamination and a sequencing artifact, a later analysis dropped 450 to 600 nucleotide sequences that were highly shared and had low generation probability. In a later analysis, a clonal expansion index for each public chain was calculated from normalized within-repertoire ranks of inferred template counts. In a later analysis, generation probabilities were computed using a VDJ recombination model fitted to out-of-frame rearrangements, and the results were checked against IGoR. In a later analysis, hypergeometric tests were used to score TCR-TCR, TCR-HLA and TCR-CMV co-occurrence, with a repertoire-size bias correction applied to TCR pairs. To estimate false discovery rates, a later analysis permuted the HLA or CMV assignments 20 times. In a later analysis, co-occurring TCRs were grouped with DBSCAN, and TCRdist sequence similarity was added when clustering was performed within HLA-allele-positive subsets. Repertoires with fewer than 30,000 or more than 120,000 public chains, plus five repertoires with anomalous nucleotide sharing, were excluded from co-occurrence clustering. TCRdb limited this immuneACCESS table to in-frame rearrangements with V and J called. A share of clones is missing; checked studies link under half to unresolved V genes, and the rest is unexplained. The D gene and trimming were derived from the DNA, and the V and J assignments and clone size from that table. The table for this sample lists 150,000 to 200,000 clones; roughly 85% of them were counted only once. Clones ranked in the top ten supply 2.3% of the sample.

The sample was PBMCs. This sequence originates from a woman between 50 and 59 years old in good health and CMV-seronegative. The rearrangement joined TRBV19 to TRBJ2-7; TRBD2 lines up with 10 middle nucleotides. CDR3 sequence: CASSTLASGRGLEQYF. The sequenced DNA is TGTGCCAGTAGTACGCTAGCTAGCGGGAGAGGTCTCGAGCAGTACTTC.